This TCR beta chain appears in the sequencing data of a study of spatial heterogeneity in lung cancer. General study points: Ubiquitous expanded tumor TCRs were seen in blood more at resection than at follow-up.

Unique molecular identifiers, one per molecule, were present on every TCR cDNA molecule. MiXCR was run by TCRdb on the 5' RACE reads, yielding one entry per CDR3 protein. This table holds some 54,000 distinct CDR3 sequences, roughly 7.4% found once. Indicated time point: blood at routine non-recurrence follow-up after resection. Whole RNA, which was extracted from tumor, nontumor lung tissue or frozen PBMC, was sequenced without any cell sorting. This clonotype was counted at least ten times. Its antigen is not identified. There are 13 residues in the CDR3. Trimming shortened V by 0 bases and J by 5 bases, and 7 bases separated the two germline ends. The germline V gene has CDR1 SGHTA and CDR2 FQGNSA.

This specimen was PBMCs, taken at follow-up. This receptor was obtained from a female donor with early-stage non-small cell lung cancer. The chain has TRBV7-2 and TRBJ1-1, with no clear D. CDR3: CASSLAKQTEAFF. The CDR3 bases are TGTGCCAGCAGCTTAGCGAAACAGACTGAAGCTTTCTTT.